The next 8 T cell receptor beta chains were all read from a single sample in a study of control samples from healthy donors and cancer patients. Sequencing was performed with immunoSEQ multiplex PCR; in TCRdb, only in-frame clones are kept and a portion is missing. The data contain around 120,000 clones, 90% to 95% of them singletons. Source material: blood. The receptor set was obtained from a young woman in good health.

The chain combines TRBV5-1 with TRBJ2-1; 11 bases are a match to TRBD2. This CDR3 is 18 amino acids long. V dropped 5 bases and J dropped 0; count of bases not matched to a gene: 10. Germline V CDR1 and CDR2: SGHRS, YFSETQ. Written as DNA, the CDR3 is TGCGCCAGCAGTGCTAGCGGGGGGCTTTCGAGCTCCTACAATGAGCAGTTCTTC. Protein sequence: CASSASGGLSSSYNEQFF.

The chain couples TRBV7-7 to TRBJ2-5, with 9 nucleotides matching TRBD2. Trimming took 5 bases from V and 1 from J; bases not matched to a gene: 8. CDR3 length: 16 amino acids. Germline V CDR1 and CDR2: SSHAT, FNYEAQ (reference sequence). The CDR3 spells CASSPGTSRVQETQYF. CDR3 sequence (DNA): TGTGCCAGCAGCCCCGGGACTAGCAGAGTCCAAGAGACCCAGTACTTC.

The CDR3 protein is CASSPLQGSYNSPLHF. CDR3 sequence (DNA): TGTGCCAGCAGTCCCCTCCAGGGCTCCTATAATTCACCCCTCCACTTT. V is TRBV28 and J is TRBJ1-6; perhaps TRBD1 as D (5 bases). Germline loops: CDR1 MDHEN, CDR2 SYDVKM. This CDR3 has 16 residues. V lost 5 bases to trimming and J lost 0 bases, with 11 bases between them.

The rearrangement links TRBV25-1 to TRBJ1-2, with a possible D match to TRBD1 (6 bases). Looked up from germline, CDR1 is MGHDK and CDR2 is SYGVNS. Trimming took 3 bases from V and 0 from J, leaving 17 bases between them. The length of the CDR3 is 17 residues. The CDR3 is CASSDGGRALSNYGYTF. The CDR3, as DNA: TGTGCCAGCAGTGATGGGGGCAGGGCACTATCTAACTATGGCTACACCTTC.

CDR3 DNA: TGTGCCAGCAGTAGCGGGAGGGCCGGTAACACCGGGGAGCTGTTTTTT. It specifies CASSSGRAGNTGELFF. The rearrangement uses TRBV4-2 and TRBJ2-2; 11 bases align to TRBD2. The CDR3 contains 16 residues. J was trimmed by 2 bases and V by 6 bases; bases with no gene match: 5. Germline values: CDR1 LGHNA, CDR2 YNFKEQ.

This clone was recorded once. The chain combines TRBV28 with TRBJ2-2, with D possibly being TRBD1 (6 bases). V was trimmed by 5 bases and J by 1 base, leaving 17 bases between them. Per the germline V gene, CDR1 is MDHEN and CDR2 is SYDVKM. The CDR3 contains 17 residues. CDR3 protein: CASSHPPGTLNTGELFF. The CDR3 DNA reads TGTGCCAGCAGTCATCCGCCCGGGACACTGAACACCGGGGAGCTGTTTTTT.

The chain uses TRBV5-1 and TRBJ2-7, with unresolved D. This CDR3 contains 12 residues. V was shortened by 4 bases and J by 3 bases, with 8 bases between the two germline ends. The V gene's germline CDR1 is SGHRS and CDR2 YFSETQ. The CDR3 region has the DNA TGCGCCAGCAGCCCCCTAGGCTACGAGCAGTACTTC. Its protein product is CASSPLGYEQYF.

The chain has TRBV10-3 and TRBJ1-5; D unclear. The CDR3 runs 18 residues. In germline, CDR1 is ENHRY, CDR2 SYGVKD. Trimming cost V 0 bases and J 1 base, with 16 bases left between them. The CDR3 spells CAISESLIDIDSNQPQHF. CDR3 sequence (DNA): TGTGCCATCAGTGAGTCCCTCATCGACATAGACAGCAATCAGCCCCAGCATTTT.